These T cell receptor beta chains were read from a single sample in a study of T cells after yellow fever vaccination. One entry per CDR3 protein, called by TCRdb with MiXCR from the 5' RACE reads. Here the sample spans about 210,000 distinct CDR3 sequences, 3% to 4% being singletons. The material was CD4+ T cells sorted from PBMCs, obtained 10 days after the yellow fever booster vaccination. These receptor sequences come from a man between 18 and 29 years old who received the YFV17D yellow fever vaccine. Both conserved end residues are part of each CDR3. Each record gives: J gene, D gene, CDR3 length, V gene, clone size, CDR3 protein, CDR3 DNA. A D gene is named only where the DNA matches it firmly. A clone size is listed for some rows: how often the clone was seen (once, few, many), or a class if it is expanded.

TRBJ1-3 | . | 14 | TRBV5-1 | many | CASTPEGAGNTIYF | TGCGCCAGCACTCCAGAGGGGGCTGGAAACACCATATATTTT
TRBJ1-1 | TRBD1 | 14 | TRBV7-3 | few | CASSYRGRDTEAFF | TGTGCCAGCAGCTACAGGGGGCGGGACACTGAAGCTTTCTTT
TRBJ1-6 | . | 14 | TRBV14 | many | CASSQVRGGSPLHF | TGTGCCAGCAGCCAAGTGAGGGGAGGATCACCCCTCCACTTT
TRBJ1-2 | TRBD1 | 15 | TRBV25-1 | few | CASSASTGVGYGYTF | TGTGCCAGCAGTGCCTCGACAGGGGTCGGCTATGGCTACACCTTC
TRBJ2-7 | TRBD1 | 14 | TRBV12-3/TRBV12-4 | few | CASNPRDRPREQYF | TGTGCCAGCAATCCCAGGGACAGACCCCGCGAGCAGTACTTC
TRBJ1-5 | . | 15 | TRBV7-2 | few | CASSLYVYSNQPQHF | TGTGCCAGCAGCTTATACGTTTATAGCAATCAGCCCCAGCATTTT
TRBJ1-2 | . | 14 | TRBV7-9 | . | CASSEAGQGARYTF | TGTGCCAGCAGCGAAGCGGGCCAGGGAGCTCGCTACACCTTC
TRBJ2-4 | . | 12 | TRBV29-1 | many | CSVWVNENIQYF | TGCAGCGTTTGGGTAAATGAAAACATTCAGTACTTC
TRBJ2-1 | TRBD2 | 20 | TRBV24-1 | . | CATSDMTSGASASSYNEQFF | TGTGCCACCAGTGATATGACTAGCGGAGCTTCTGCTAGCTCCTACAATGAGCAGTTCTTC
TRBJ2-7 | TRBD1 | 15 | TRBV10-2 | many | CASSSTGTGSYEQYF | TGCGCCAGCAGCAGCACCGGGACAGGCTCCTACGAGCAGTACTTC
TRBJ1-1 | . | 15 | TRBV6-1 | many | CASSVDRRPNTEAFF | TGTGCCAGCAGTGTCGACAGGAGACCGAACACTGAAGCTTTCTTT
TRBJ2-2 | . | 16 | TRBV6-5 | many | CASSYSSGIQGGELFF | TGTGCCAGCAGTTACTCGAGTGGAATACAGGGCGGGGAGCTGTTTTTT